This T cell receptor beta chain was identified during a study of cytomegalovirus exposure and HLA in healthy donors. Study at large: Among 350 to 500 genotyped donors, roughly 81% fell in the Caucasian-associated ancestry cluster. Overall study findings and caveats: Later analysis found that TCR beta chains associated with HLA were more clonally expanded than other, equally common chains. Later analysis identified several of the most significant clusters that appeared linked to common viral pathogens.

Comment on this clone: Its antigen remains unknown.

From germline, CDR1 is LNHDA and CDR2 SQIVND (reference sequence). The CDR3 consists of 12 residues. V was shortened by 3 bases and J by 8 bases, with 10 bases between the two germline ends. The PCR ran on 60 Vbeta and 13 Jbeta primers. TCRdb's table, derived via immunoSEQ multiplex PCR, lists solely in-frame clones and lacks some. The data contain roughly 99,000 clones, 73% of them singletons. The sequenced material came from PBMCs. The sequence derives from a young man in good health and CMV-seronegative. The rearrangement links TRBV19 to TRBJ1-2; D gene uncertain. CDR3: CASSIQAFGYTF. CDR3 coding DNA: TGTGCCAGTAGTATTCAAGCGTTCGGCTACACCTTC.